The entry below gives a single T cell receptor beta chain sequence along with its context. This table comes from immunoSEQ multiplex PCR, and its TCRdb copy is limited to in-frame clones, with some not included. This table holds 100,000 or so clones, approximately 90% found once. The germline V and J ends were trimmed by 0 bases and 5 bases, with 17 bases remaining between them. This CDR3 has 17 amino acids. Germline-derived CDR1 and CDR2 are LGHNA and YNFKEQ. This sample was included in a study of T cell changes during pregnancy in multiple sclerosis. This specimen was peripheral blood, taken after pregnancy. This TCR was sampled from a female donor with multiple sclerosis, enrolled in a pregnancy study. V and J are TRBV4-2 and TRBJ2-1, with D possibly TRBD1 on 5 matching bases. The CDR3 sequence is CASSQDSWGGSDNEQFF. The CDR3 DNA sequence: TGTGCCAGCAGCCAAGATTCCTGGGGCGGTTCCGACAATGAGCAGTTCTTC.